This TCR beta chain is drawn from a study of shared clonotypes between healthy human individuals. To note about this clone: In the same sample, other DNA sequences code for this CDR3.

The donor cohort consisted entirely of Caucasian adults residing in Nashville, Tennessee. The CD4+ fraction was divided into a CD45RA+ naive subset and a CD45RA-negative memory subset. Assay: immunoSEQ multiplex PCR; the TCRdb copy retains only in-frame clones and omits some. The sample has roughly 2.5 million clones, around 94% seen once; the top ten hold more than 0.12%. The CDR3 runs 13 residues. Between the trimmed V and J ends, which lost 2 bases and 7 bases, there was a span of 9 bases. Germline V gene sequence: CDR1 MNHNS, CDR2 SASEGT. The material sequenced was naive CD4+ T cells sorted from blood. Specified subset: CD45RA+ positively selected. The chain couples TRBV6-1 to TRBJ1-5; no clear D gene. This sequence originates from a man aged 18 to 35 in good health. The CDR3 sequence: CASSENRGQPQHF. The CDR3 DNA follows: TGTGCCAGCAGTGAAAATCGCGGGCAGCCCCAGCATTTT.